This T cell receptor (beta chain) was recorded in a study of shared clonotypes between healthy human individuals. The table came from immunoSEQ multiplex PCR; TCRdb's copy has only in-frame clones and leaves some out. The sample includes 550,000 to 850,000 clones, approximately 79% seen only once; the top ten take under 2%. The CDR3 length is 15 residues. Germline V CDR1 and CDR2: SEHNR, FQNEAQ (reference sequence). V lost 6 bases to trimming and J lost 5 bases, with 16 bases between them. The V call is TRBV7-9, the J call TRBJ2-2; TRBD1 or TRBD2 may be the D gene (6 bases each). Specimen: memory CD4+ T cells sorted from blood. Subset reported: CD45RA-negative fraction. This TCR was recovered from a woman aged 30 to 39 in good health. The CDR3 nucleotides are TGTGCCAGCAGGGGGTTTACAGGGAGGACCGGGGAGCTGTTTTTT. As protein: CASRGFTGRTGELFF.